This is a list of T cell receptor beta chains from one sample in a study of cytomegalovirus exposure and HLA in healthy donors. The method was immunoSEQ multiplex PCR; TCRdb's version includes in-frame clones alone and lacks a portion of them. This sample carries under 85,000 clones, approximately 93% of them seen once, and the ten largest clones take around 2.1%. Sequencing was done on a sample of PBMCs. These receptors were obtained from a woman younger than 30 in good health and CMV-seronegative. Each CDR3 is given with its conserved first and last residue. D genes are given only for firm matches. Expanded clones get a size class; other rows say once, few or many, or leave the size out.

TRBV4-1,TRBD1,TRBJ2-7,NA,TGCGCCAGCACGAGCTTGGGACAGGACCACCCCTACGAGCAGTACTTC,CASTSLGQDHPYEQYF
TRBV5-1,NA,TRBJ1-2,NA,TGCGCCAGCGGGTTGAACAGGGAGGGTGGCTACACCTTC,CASGLNREGGYTF
TRBV9,NA,TRBJ2-1,NA,TGTGCCAGCAGCGTAGGGCAAGAGCAGTTCTTC,CASSVGQEQFF
TRBV29-1,NA,TRBJ2-7,NA,TGCAGCGTTGTGGCGGGTGACACCTACGAGCAGTACTTC,CSVVAGDTYEQYF
TRBV5-1,NA,TRBJ1-2,NA,TGCGCCAGCAGCTTGGCAGATGGCTATGGCTACACCTTC,CASSLADGYGYTF
TRBV11-2,NA,TRBJ2-1,once,TGTGCCAGCAGATCCTTTCTGGGAGAGGGAAATGAGCAGTTCTTC,CASRSFLGEGNEQFF
TRBV9,NA,TRBJ2-2,NA,TGTGCCAGCAGCGTAACCGGTGGGGGAGGGAACACCGGGGAGCTGTTTTTT,CASSVTGGGGNTGELFF
TRBV30,TRBD2,TRBJ2-2,NA,TGTGCCTCTGGACTAGCGGGAGTGGGGACCGGGGAGCTGTTTTTT,CASGLAGVGTGELFF
TRBV11-2,TRBD1,TRBJ2-1,NA,TGTGCCAGCAGCTTAACAGGGGAGAATGAGCAGTTCTTC,CASSLTGENEQFF
TRBV7-9,TRBD1,TRBJ1-1,NA,TGTGCCAGCAGCAACCCACAGGGGGCTATCCCTGAAGCTTTCTTT,CASSNPQGAIPEAFF
TRBV4-1,TRBD2,TRBJ2-3,NA,TGCGCCAGCAGCCAAGAGGGGGGGACTAGCGGGTTATACACAGATACGCAGTATTTT,CASSQEGGTSGLYTDTQYF
TRBV27,NA,TRBJ1-5,NA,TGTGCCAGCAGTCCGTCGACGGGGATTTATAGCAATCAGCCCCAGCATTTT,CASSPSTGIYSNQPQHF
TRBV19,TRBD2,TRBJ2-1,NA,TGTGCCAGTAGCTTGACTAGCGGATTTTACAATGAGCAGTTCTTC,CASSLTSGFYNEQFF
TRBV4-1,TRBD2,TRBJ2-1,NA,TGCGCCAGCAGCCAAGCCCCTTTAGCGGGAGTTTACAATGAGCAGTTCTTC,CASSQAPLAGVYNEQFF
TRBV5-1,TRBD2,TRBJ2-7,few,TGCGCCAGCAGCTCGGCGCCGGGACTAGCGTCAAGCTCCTACGAGCAGTACTTC,CASSSAPGLASSSYEQYF
TRBV28,NA,TRBJ2-7,NA,TGTGCCAGCAGTCCCGACAGTTCCTACGAGCAGTACTTC,CASSPDSSYEQYF
TRBV15,TRBD1,TRBJ2-7,once,TGTGCCACCAGCACGTCGTGGGGCACAGGGGACCACGAGCAGTACTTC,CATSTSWGTGDHEQYF
TRBV4-3,NA,TRBJ1-1,NA,TGCGCCAGCAGCCAAGTTGGGGCGAACACTGAAGCTTTCTTT,CASSQVGANTEAFF
TRBV7-9,NA,TRBJ1-4,NA,TGTGCCAGCAGCTTAGGCGGTAACGAAAAACTGTTTTTT,CASSLGGNEKLFF
TRBV5-1,NA,TRBJ1-4,once,TGCGCCAGCAGCCCGGATACAGGTGCAACTAATGAAAAACTGTTTTTT,CASSPDTGATNEKLFF
TRBV30,NA,TRBJ1-4,NA,TGTGCCTGGAGCGGCGGACAGTTCGCACATGAAAAACTGTTTTTT,CAWSGGQFAHEKLFF
TRBV5-4,TRBD2,TRBJ2-2,NA,TGTGCCAGCAGCCCGGATCCGACTAGCGGGTTTATCGGGGAGCTGTTTTTT,CASSPDPTSGFIGELFF
TRBV4-1,TRBD1,TRBJ1-2,NA,TGCGCCAGCAGCCCCACGGACAGGGGAGGCCTATATGGCTACACCTTC,CASSPTDRGGLYGYTF
TRBV2,NA,TRBJ2-5,NA,TGTGCCAGCAGTGAAGAGTGGCAGGTGGAGACCCAGTACTTC,CASSEEWQVETQYF
TRBV7-9,NA,TRBJ2-1,NA,TGTGCCAGCAGCCATCCCCGGGACTCCGACTACAATGAGCAGTTCTTC,CASSHPRDSDYNEQFF
TRBV14,TRBD2,TRBJ2-7,NA,TGTGCCAGCAGCCAAAAGACTAGCGGGATCGTCTACGAGCAGTACTTC,CASSQKTSGIVYEQYF
TRBV10-3,NA,TRBJ2-1,NA,TGTGCCATCAGGGCGGGGCCGGACAATGAGCAGTTCTTC,CAIRAGPDNEQFF
TRBV5-6,TRBD1,TRBJ2-3,NA,TGTGCCAGCAGCTCCGGACAGGGCCTCACAGATACGCAGTATTTT,CASSSGQGLTDTQYF
TRBV11-2,TRBD2,TRBJ2-5,NA,TGTGCCAGCAGCTTAGCCCCTAGCGGGAGACAGACCCAGTACTTC,CASSLAPSGRQTQYF
TRBV19,NA,TRBJ1-4,NA,TGTGCCAGTAGTTCCCCCCTTAATGAAAAACTGTTTTTT,CASSSPLNEKLFF
TRBV29-1,TRBD1,TRBJ1-2,NA,TGCAGCGTAAAAGGGACAGGCCGCTATGGCTACACCTTC,CSVKGTGRYGYTF
TRBV15,NA,TRBJ1-2,NA,TGTGCCACCAGCAGAGATCAGGGAAGTGGCTACACCTTC,CATSRDQGSGYTF
TRBV2,TRBD1,TRBJ1-5,NA,TGTGCCAGCAGCCGACAGGGGTCAGGCAATCAGCCCCAGCATTTT,CASSRQGSGNQPQHF
TRBV9,NA,TRBJ2-2,NA,TGTGCCAGCAGCTCGGGACTGGGGAACACCGGGGAGCTGTTTTTT,CASSSGLGNTGELFF
TRBV7-7,TRBD1,TRBJ2-7,NA,TGTGCTAGCAGCACGGGACAGGGCTACGAGCAGTACTTC,CASSTGQGYEQYF
TRBV7-9,NA,TRBJ2-7,NA,TGTGCCAGCAGCCAATCGGACGAGCAGTACTTC,CASSQSDEQYF
TRBV23-1,NA,TRBJ1-5,NA,TGCGCCAGCAGTCATCCCCAGACTCAACGCGATCAGCCCCAGCATTTT,CASSHPQTQRDQPQHF
TRBV9,TRBD1,TRBJ1-5,NA,TGTGCCAGCAGCGTCGCAGGGGGCCCAAATCAGCCCCAGCATTTT,CASSVAGGPNQPQHF
TRBV28,NA,TRBJ2-3,NA,TGTGCCAGCAGCCAGAGCGGCGGGGCAGATACGCAGTATTTT,CASSQSGGADTQYF
TRBV11-2,NA,TRBJ2-1,once,TGTGCCAGCAGCTTAGTTCCAGGGTCCTACAATGAGCAGTTCTTC,CASSLVPGSYNEQFF
TRBV29-1,NA,TRBJ2-7,NA,TGCAGCATACTACTGACAGCGAAAGGGGCGTACTTC,CSILLTAKGAYF
TRBV4-1,NA,TRBJ1-3,once,TGCGCCAGCAGCCAAGACGGGATCTCTGGAAACACCATATATTTT,CASSQDGISGNTIYF
TRBV2,NA,TRBJ2-1,NA,TGTGCCAGCAGTGAGCAGACACTCTCCTACAATGAGCAGTTCTTC,CASSEQTLSYNEQFF
TRBV5-1,TRBD1,TRBJ2-3,NA,TGCGCCAGCAGCACAGACAGGGGGGGAGATACGCAGTATTTT,CASSTDRGGDTQYF
TRBV2,NA,TRBJ2-2,few,TGTGCCAGCAGTGAAGAGTCTAGCCTGTTTTTT,CASSEESSLFF
TRBV7-8,TRBD1,TRBJ1-4,once,TGTGCCAGCAGCTCCTACAGGGGGACAAATGAAAAACTGTTTTTT,CASSSYRGTNEKLFF
TRBV13,TRBD1,TRBJ1-1,NA,TGTGCCAGCAGCTCTCCGACAGGGGGGGGTGTCACTGAAGCTTTCTTT,CASSSPTGGGVTEAFF